This note documents a single T cell receptor beta chain sequence. The table lists this clone with a count of one. The target of this receptor is not known. Base qualities are not recorded, but no much larger clone differs from it by a single base. TCRbeta CDR3 regions were amplified from genomic DNA using the immunoSEQ Assay, a bias-controlled multiplex PCR. The authors processed their data as follows. The number of nucleated cells in each sample was estimated from the amplification of reference gene primers within the assay. To quantify the absolute abundance of each unique TCRbeta CDR3 rearrangement, sequence reads were collapsed and filtered. Productive Simpson clonality was computed per sample as the square root of Simpson's diversity index over productive rearrangements. The source is immuneACCESS, and TCRdb retained only in-frame sequences with V and J called. Part of the clones is not carried over; for the studies checked, unresolved V genes explain less than half of this, and the remainder is unexplained. The V and J calls and the clone size are those of that table, but D and trimming were determined from the DNA. Across this sample there are about 140,000 clones, with 81% seen only once. 7% to 10% of the sample is held by the ten biggest clonotypes.

Unmatched junction bases come to 7, with V trimmed by 7 bases and J by 3 bases. Via the germline V gene (reference sequence), CDR1 is MNHEY and CDR2 SMNVEV. The cysteine opens and the phenylalanine closes a CDR3 of 14 amino acids. Only CDR3 DNA is held: 42 bases, read in frame from base 1. The collaborating institutions used their own protocols to collect whole blood in K2EDTA tubes. For TCRbeta analysis, collaborators shipped samples in one of three forms: frozen whole blood, isolated PBMCs, or DNA extracted from either of those sample types. The record originates from a study of blood T cell repertoires in COVID-19 (dated by TCRdb to about 2020). Regarding the study in general: Collaborator samples came from the United States, Italy and Spain and covered acute and convalescent phases of COVID-19. The prospective study material was composed of cDNA or gDNA derived from T cells, B-cell-depleted T cells, or PBMCs. Subjects who had been exposed to COVID-19, were actively infected with it, or had recovered from it provided the deeply sampled blood TCRbeta repertoires that made up the dataset. The repertoires were released in a freely available public database intended as a resource for research on the immune response to SARS-CoV-2. The samples were drawn from the first 160 participants of the ongoing ImmuneRACE study and from 1,200 or so subjects provided by 6 global collaborators. A de-identified subject ID, COVID-19 status, age in years and sex were almost always included in the sample metadata. Where HLA class I and class II types were available, the types were taken from metadata supplied by the sample provider, not from assay-based typing. The research as a whole found: How much clinical and demographic metadata was included differed by source and by participant, and the metadata was provided uncurated.

Sequenced input: peripheral blood. The chain is made from TRBV27 and TRBJ2-7, with TRBD2 identical over 9 junction bases. The sequence derives from a human donor in a cohort sampled during active COVID-19. The DNA reads TGTGCCAGCACGCCGCGGGGGGGCAACTACGAGCAGTACTTC. It encodes CASTPRGGNYEQYF.